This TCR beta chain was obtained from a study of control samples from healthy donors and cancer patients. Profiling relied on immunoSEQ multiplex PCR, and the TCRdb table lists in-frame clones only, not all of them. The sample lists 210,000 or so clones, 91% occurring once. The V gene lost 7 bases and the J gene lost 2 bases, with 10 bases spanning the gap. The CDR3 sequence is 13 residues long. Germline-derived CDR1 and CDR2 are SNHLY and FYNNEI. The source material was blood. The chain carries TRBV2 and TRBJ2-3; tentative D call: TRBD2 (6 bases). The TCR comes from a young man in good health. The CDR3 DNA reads TGTGCCAGCAACGGGGGTTACACAGATACGCAGTATTTT. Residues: CASNGGYTDTQYF.